This T cell receptor (beta chain) comes out of a study of Graves' ophthalmopathy and Graves' hyperthyroidism. With respect to this clonotype: Its antigen remains unidentified. Germline and junction disagree at one end, which may indicate a read error.

Study findings and constraints: A 13-signature model separated ophthalmopathy from stable hyperthyroidism, reaching roughly 85% sensitivity and around 81% specificity cross-validated. Blood also contained most of the expanded thyroid clonotypes above 0.001 frequency.

Clinical symptoms, serum thyroxine, TRAb, thyroid ultrasound and orbital computed tomography were relied on for diagnosis. PBMCs had their origin in fresh peripheral blood (roughly 11 ml). Germline lookup yields CDR1 PRHDT and CDR2 FYEKMQ (reference sequence). The CDR3 consists of 14 residues. The authors amplified TCR beta CDR3 regions, and they did so from RNA transcripts for repertoire sequencing. The library came from an HTBI-primed first-round RT-PCR and a second-round multiplex PCR. TCRdb independently ran MiXCR on the multiplex PCR reads; one entry per CDR3 protein. The table shows 260,000 or so distinct CDR3 sequences, with around 45% occurring only once.

The sequence was obtained from an adult man with Graves' ophthalmopathy. Sequenced material: peripheral blood. The V gene is TRBV13, the J gene TRBJ2-7; no reliable D call. CDR3 residues: CASSRAEATYEQYF. The CDR3 DNA follows: TGCGCCAGCAGCCGTGCAGAGGCCACCTACGAGCAGTACTTC.